This TCR beta chain was identified during a study of somatic mutations in cytotoxic T cells in rheumatoid arthritis listed by TCRdb under 2017. Some background on the complete study: Right after diagnosis and prior to the start of any treatment, about 33 ml EDTA of peripheral blood was drawn from patients. Sorted V beta1+ cells also underwent TCRB sequencing, and some V beta antibody-stained T-cell populations were flow-sorted at nearly 100% purity on a FACSAria II or Sony SH800. The study asked whether expanded CD8+ T-cell clones in newly diagnosed, untreated rheumatoid arthritis carry somatic mutations, and used TCRB deep sequencing to characterize clonality. TCRB deep sequencing covered approximately 64 patients with rheumatoid arthritis along with 20 healthy controls. Median age was essentially the same in the patient group and the control group. Study-level results and caveats: CD8+ T-cell clonality did not differ significantly between rheumatoid arthritis patients and age-matched healthy controls. The slight TRBV07 underrepresentation in patients was not adjusted for multiple comparisons. The antigen targets of the expanded CD8+ clones were unknown, and absence from virus-specific databases did not rule out viral specificity. Healthy controls showed no age-related increase in CD8+ clonality, whereas patients did (Spearman r ≈ 0.49). In about an eighth of the roughly 65 patients, more than 20% of CD8+ cells belonged to the largest CD8+ clone, while several identical CD8+ TCRB sequences were shared between blood and synovial fluid.

Flow cytometry confirmed the purity of CD4+ and CD8+ cells that had been isolated by positive magnetic bead selection on an AutoMACS. A TCR V beta antibody panel was used in flow cytometry to screen first for clonal expansions, which were then characterized by TCRB deep sequencing of sorted CD8+ fractions. Peripheral blood mononuclear cells were obtained using density gradient separation with Ficoll-Paque PLUS. Using Nucleospin Tissue or Tissue XS kits, DNA was extracted from CD4-enriched, CD8-enriched or PBMC samples, with quantification by a Qubit 2.0 fluorometer. The V and J ends are trimmed by 5 bases and 8 bases, leaving 13 bases between them. From a lookup of the germline V gene (reference sequence), CDR1 and CDR2 are LNHDA and SQIVND. The CDR3 goes from the cysteine to the phenylalanine over 13 residues. Only the CDR3 DNA stays, 39 bases, in frame from base 1. In the case of this clone: There is no known antigen for this receptor. Per-base quality was not reported, and no clone a single base away is much larger than it.

TCRB CDR3 sequencing used the immunoSEQ assay on genomic DNA. Regarding the original processing steps: Patient CD8+ clones larger than 1% were compared against published virus-specific TCRB sequences, and only a few matched. Only productive TCRB rearrangements were included in the analyses. A clone was defined by a unique TCRB CDR3 sequence, and clonality was computed as a productive clonality index based on Shannon entropy. Repertoire overlap for a pair of samples was computed from each clone's template counts relative to total templates per sample. Flow cytometry-measured V-gene usage correlated with V-gene usage from TCRB sequencing, with a Spearman r of about 0.56. Here the immuneACCESS table is served through TCRdb, limited to in-frame sequences with V and J called. Missing clones are a known gap in these copies; in checked studies unresolved V genes cover under half, and the rest lacks a known reason. For V, J and clone size, that table is used; D and trimming come from the DNA. Across this sample there are about 30,000 clones, with approximately 85% seen only once. The ten largest account for 7.5% to 10% of the sample.

The chain couples TRBV19 to TRBJ2-1; TRBD2 could be the D gene, as 6 bases match. Sequencing was performed on CD8+ T cells sorted from blood. This clonotype was sampled from an adult with rheumatoid arthritis. The bases are TGTGCCAGTAGTGTGGGGGGTTGGGATGAGCAGTTCTTC. Its product reads: CASSVGGWDEQFF.